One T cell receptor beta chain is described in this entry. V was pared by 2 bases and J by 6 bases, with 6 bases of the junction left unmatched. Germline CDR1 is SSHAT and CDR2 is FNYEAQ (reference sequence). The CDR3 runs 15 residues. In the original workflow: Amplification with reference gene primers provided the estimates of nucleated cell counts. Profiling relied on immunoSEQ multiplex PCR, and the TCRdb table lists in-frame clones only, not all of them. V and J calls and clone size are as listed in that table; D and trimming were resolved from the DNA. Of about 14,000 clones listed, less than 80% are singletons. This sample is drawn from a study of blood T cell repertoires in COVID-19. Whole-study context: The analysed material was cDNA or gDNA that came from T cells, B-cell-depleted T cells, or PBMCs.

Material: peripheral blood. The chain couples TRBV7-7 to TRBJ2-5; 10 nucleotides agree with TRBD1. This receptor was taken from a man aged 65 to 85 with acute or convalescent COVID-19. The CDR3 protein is CASSLIGTGEKTQYF. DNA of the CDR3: TGTGCCAGCAGCTTAATCGGGACAGGGGAGAAGACCCAGTACTTC.